The next 18 T cell receptor beta chains were all read from a single sample in a study of monozygotic twins with inflammatory bowel disease. TCRdb re-called the 5' RACE reads and gives one entry per CDR3 protein, without DNA. In total, the table holds 350,000 to 500,000 distinct CDR3 sequences. The sequenced sample was blood. These receptor sequences come from a human donor with ulcerative colitis or Crohn's disease, or a healthy co-twin of an affected twin (not recorded which).

The V and J genes are TRBV7-2 and TRBJ2-1. The length of the CDR3 is 16 residues. The V gene's germline CDR1 is SGHTA and CDR2 FQGNSA. CDR3 region: CASSLESTSSYNEQFF.

The chain combines TRBV20-1 with TRBJ2-5. The CDR3 has 13 residues. Germline V gene sequence: CDR1 DFQATT, CDR2 SNEGSKA (reference sequence). This CDR3 reads CSATARHQETQYF.

This sequence joins TRBV13 and TRBJ1-1; there is no DNA to check the TCRdb D call of TRBD1. Germline assignment: CDR1 PRHDT and CDR2 FYEKMQ (reference sequence). The CDR3 is 16 amino acids. CDR3 sequence reads: CASSRTGGRRNTEAFF.

V gene TRBV11-3 combines with J gene TRBJ2-2; TCRdb reports TRBD1, a call that lacks DNA to check it against. The CDR3 has 15 amino acids. Per the germline V gene, CDR1 is SGHNT and CDR2 is YENEEA. This CDR3 is CASSRGADGAGELFF.

The rearrangement joins TRBV6-2 or TRBV6-3 to TRBJ2-7; checking the TCRdb D call of TRBD2 is not possible without DNA. This CDR3 region has 16 residues. The germline V gene encodes CDR1 MNHEY and CDR2 SVGEGT. CDR3 sequence: CASSPTLWRGIDEQYF.

The V gene is TRBV5-1, the J gene TRBJ2-1; as DNA is missing, the TRBD2 call by TCRdb cannot be tested. Looked up from germline, CDR1 is SGHRS and CDR2 is YFSETQ. This CDR3 spans 14 amino acids. The CDR3 is CASSSSGGVNEQFF.

This rearrangement joins TRBV7-2 to TRBJ2-1; TCRdb gives TRBD2 as the D gene, but with no DNA this cannot be confirmed. In germline, CDR1 is SGHTA, CDR2 FQGNSA. The CDR3 has 14 amino acids. The CDR3 loop is CASSLAAGAQEQFF. Variable domain in full (rest from reference TRBV7-2 and TRBJ2-1): GAGVSQSPSNKVTEKGKDVELRCDPISGHTALYWYRQSLGQGLEFLIYFQGNSAPDKSGLPSDRFSAERTGGSVSTLTIQRTQQEDSAVYLCASSLAAGAQEQFFGPGTRLTVL.

The chain combines TRBV30 with TRBJ2-1; as DNA is missing, the TRBD1 call by TCRdb cannot be tested. The CDR3 consists of 14 residues. The germline V gene has CDR1 GTSNPN and CDR2 SVGIG (reference sequence). CDR3 amino acids: CAWSPGPEVNEQFF.

V is TRBV5-1 and J is TRBJ2-5; no DNA is available, so the TRBD2 call from TCRdb remains unchecked. CDR1 and CDR2 from the germline V gene are SGHRS and YFSETQ. CDR3 length: 13 amino acids. This CDR3 reads CASSETSRQTQYF.

The V and J genes are TRBV18 and TRBJ1-1; the TRBD1 assignment by TCRdb is unverifiable without DNA. The CDR3 totals 12 residues. Germline CDR1 is KGHSH and CDR2 is LQKENI. CDR3 loop: CASSSDRVPAFF. Full variable domain (missing parts from reference TRBV18 and TRBJ1-1): NAGVMQNPRHLVRRRGQEARLRCSPMKGHSHVYWYRQLPEEGLKFMVYLQKENIIDESGMPKERFSAEFPKEGPSILRIQQVVRGDSAAYFCASSSDRVPAFFGQGTRLTVV.

This chain connects TRBV29-1 to TRBJ2-7; TCRdb reports TRBD1, a call that lacks DNA to check it against. The CDR3 is made up of 12 amino acids. Germline-derived CDR1 and CDR2 are SQVTM and ANQGSEA. CDR3 in amino acids: CSVGLQGGEQYF.

The chain uses TRBV12-3 or TRBV12-4 and TRBJ2-1; without DNA, the TCRdb call of TRBD2 cannot be checked. The CDR3 extends over 14 amino acids. CDR3: CASSLLTSVNEQFF.

The chain joins TRBV7-8 to TRBJ2-1. From germline, CDR1 is SGHVS and CDR2 FQNEAQ. There are 15 residues in the CDR3. CDR3 loop: CASSLTSFSYNEQFF.

V gene TRBV20-1 combines with J gene TRBJ2-7; the D gene TCRdb calls, TRBD1, cannot be checked with no DNA. Germline V gene lookup returns CDR1 DFQATT and CDR2 SNEGSKA (reference sequence). This CDR3 comprises 13 residues. The CDR3 reads CSARAWTAYEQYF.

The chain employs TRBV4-1 and TRBJ2-1. Per germline, CDR1 MGHRA and CDR2 YSYEKL. This CDR3 spans 14 amino acids. The CDR3 spells CASSQDQGLREQFF.

V and J are TRBV4-3 and TRBJ2-3; as DNA is missing, the TRBD2 call by TCRdb cannot be tested. This CDR3 has 17 residues. Germline loops: CDR1 LGHNA, CDR2 YSLEER. The CDR3 reads CASSQDQGGRSTDTQYF.

The chain is built from TRBV7-9 and TRBJ1-2; checking the TCRdb D call of TRBD1 is not possible without DNA. The CDR3 is 16 residues long. Per the germline V gene, CDR1 is SEHNR and CDR2 is FQNEAQ (reference sequence). CDR3 amino acids: CASSPQFSGQSYGYTF.

V usage is TRBV20-1 and J usage is TRBJ2-5. CDR3 length: 12 amino acids. Germline values: CDR1 DFQATT, CDR2 SNEGSKA (reference sequence). The CDR3: CSARGVQETQHF.